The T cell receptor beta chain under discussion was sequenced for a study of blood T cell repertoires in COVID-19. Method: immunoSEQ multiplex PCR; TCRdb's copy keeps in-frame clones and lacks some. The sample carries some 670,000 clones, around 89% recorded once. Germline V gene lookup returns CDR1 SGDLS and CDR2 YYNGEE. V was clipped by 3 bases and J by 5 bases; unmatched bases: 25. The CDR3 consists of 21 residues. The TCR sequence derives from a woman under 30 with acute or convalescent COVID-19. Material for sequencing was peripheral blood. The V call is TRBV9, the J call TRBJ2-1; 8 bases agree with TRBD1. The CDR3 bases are TGTGCCAGCAGCGGAGCCCAAGGAGTACAGGGGGGTCCAACAGGTGACAATGAGCAGTTCTTC. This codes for CASSGAQGVQGGPTGDNEQFF.